The TCR beta chain under discussion was sequenced for a study of OX40 agonist ivuxolimab in advanced cancers. Study overall: Aged roughly 23 to 80 with a mean of approximately 60 years, they were roughly 83% male.

Produced via immunoSEQ multiplex PCR; TCRdb's table is partial and in-frame only. The sample has 25,000 to 35,000 clones; just under 80% are singletons. Germline V lookup: CDR1 SGHDT, CDR2 YYEEEE. The CDR3 extends over 12 amino acids. V lost 0 bases, J lost 8 bases, and 8 bases lay in between. Autoimmune disease history or systemic immunosuppression led to patients being barred. The rearrangement uses TRBV5-6 and TRBJ1-1; D call uncertain. Specimen: CD4+ or CD8+ T cells sorted from blood, collected in a trial of the OX40 agonist ivuxolimab. This receptor was obtained from an adult with an advanced solid tumor such as melanoma, head and neck, liver or kidney cancer. DNA for the CDR3: TGTGCCAGCAGCTTGGGCAGTTTGGAAGCTTTCTTT. Residues: CASSLGSLEAFF.